This T cell receptor beta chain was recorded in a study of T cells in narcolepsy. Study as a whole: Donors had narcolepsy type 1 or type 2, or were healthy controls.

In the case of this clone: Its cognate antigen is unknown.

TCRdb's copy holds only in-frame clones and misses some; the assay was immunoSEQ multiplex PCR. The profile covers roughly 40,000 clones, with approximately 85% appearing a single time and 1.6% taken by the ten largest. Study-level results: Reportedly, autoreactive clonotypes were serially detected in patients' blood but not controls'.

Trimming removed 2 bases from V and 5 bases from J, with 21 bases in between. CDR3 length: 17 residues. Germline lookup yields CDR1 SGHTA and CDR2 FQGNSA. Input material: CD45RA- memory CD4+ T cells from PBMCs. The TCR sequence derives from a human donor with narcolepsy. V gene TRBV7-2 combines with J gene TRBJ2-5; D is possibly TRBD1 or TRBD2 (5 bases each). CDR3 amino acids: CASSLSPGARAGETQYF. The CDR3 DNA sequence: TGTGCCAGCAGCTTAAGTCCCGGAGCCAGGGCGGGCGAGACCCAGTACTTC.